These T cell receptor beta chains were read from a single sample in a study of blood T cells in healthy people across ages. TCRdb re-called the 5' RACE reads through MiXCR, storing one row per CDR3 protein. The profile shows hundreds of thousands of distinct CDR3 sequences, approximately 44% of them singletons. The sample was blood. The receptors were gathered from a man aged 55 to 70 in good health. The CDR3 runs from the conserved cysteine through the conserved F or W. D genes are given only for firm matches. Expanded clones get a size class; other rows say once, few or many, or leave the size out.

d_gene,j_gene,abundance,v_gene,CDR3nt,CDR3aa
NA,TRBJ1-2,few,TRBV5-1,TGCGCCAGCAGCTTCGGAGGGGAGATCGGCTACACCTTC,CASSFGGEIGYTF
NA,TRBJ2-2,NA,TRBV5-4,TGTGCCAGCAGCTGGGGGGCCAGTACCGGGGAGCTGTTTTTT,CASSWGASTGELFF
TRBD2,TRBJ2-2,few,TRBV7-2,TGTGCCAGCAGCTTGGGACTAGCGGGGGGAAACACCGGGGAGCTGTTTTTT,CASSLGLAGGNTGELFF
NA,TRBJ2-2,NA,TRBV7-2,TGTGCCAGCAGCTTAGCGGGCAGGGGCGGCACCGGGGAGCTGTTTTTT,CASSLAGRGGTGELFF
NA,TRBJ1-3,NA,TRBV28,TGTGCCAGCACTACGGCCTCGGACACCATATATTTT,CASTTASDTIYF
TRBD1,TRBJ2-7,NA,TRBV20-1,TGCAGTGCTAGAATGGGACAGGGGAACGAGCAGTACTTC,CSARMGQGNEQYF
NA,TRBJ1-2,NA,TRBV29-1,TGCAGCGTACCTCTGAGAGGGACCGACTATGGCTACACCTTC,CSVPLRGTDYGYTF
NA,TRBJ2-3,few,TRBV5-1,TGCGCCAGCAGCTTGGCGAGGGTGGCTAGCACAGATACGCAGTATTTT,CASSLARVASTDTQYF
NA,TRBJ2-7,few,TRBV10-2,TGCGCCAGCAGTGAGGCAGGGGCCCATTACGAGCAGTACTTC,CASSEAGAHYEQYF
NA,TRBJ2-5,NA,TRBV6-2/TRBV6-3,TGTGCCAGCAGTTACGGGGAGCGACGAGAGACCCAGTACTTC,CASSYGERRETQYF
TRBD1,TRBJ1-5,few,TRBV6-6,TGTGCCAGCATGGACAGGGGCTCTAGCAATCAGCCCCAGCATTTT,CASMDRGSSNQPQHF
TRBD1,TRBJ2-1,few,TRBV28,TGTGCCAGCAGTTTCCTCGGGACAGGGGGGAATGAGCAGTTCTTC,CASSFLGTGGNEQFF
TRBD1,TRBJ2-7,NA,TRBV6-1,TGTGCCAGCCCCGGACAGGGGGACCACGAGCAGTACTTC,CASPGQGDHEQYF
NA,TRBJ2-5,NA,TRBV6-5,TGTGCCAGCAGTTACCCATGGTTTGGCGAGACCCAGTACTTC,CASSYPWFGETQYF
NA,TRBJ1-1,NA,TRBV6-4,TGTGCCAGCAGTGGACCCGAAGCGGAGAACACTGAAGCTTTCTTT,CASSGPEAENTEAFF
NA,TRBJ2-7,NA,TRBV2,TGTGCCAGCAATTCCCTTTTGGTTAGCCAGTACTTC,CASNSLLVSQYF
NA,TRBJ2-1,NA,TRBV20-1,TGCAGTGCTAGAGAGGGACACCAATACGAGCAGTTCTTC,CSAREGHQYEQFF
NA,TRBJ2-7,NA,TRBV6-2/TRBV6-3,TGTGCCAGCAGGAAAACCGGGACCGACTCCTACGAGCAGTACTTC,CASRKTGTDSYEQYF
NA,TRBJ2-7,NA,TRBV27,TGTGCCAGCAGTTTATTGTGGGGCTCCTACGAGCAGTACTTC,CASSLLWGSYEQYF
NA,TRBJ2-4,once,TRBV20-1,TGCAGTGCTGGTGAGGGAGGGGGCCCAATAGCCAAAAACATTCAGTACTTC,CSAGEGGGPIAKNIQYF
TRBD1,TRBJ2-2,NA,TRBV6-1,TGTGCCAGCAGCGGCGGACAGGGGCGGACCGGGGAGCTGTTTTTT,CASSGGQGRTGELFF
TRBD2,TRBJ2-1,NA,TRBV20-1,TGCAGTGCGCGGCTAGCGGGGGGGCCGGTTAGGAATGAGCAGTTCTTC,CSARLAGGPVRNEQFF